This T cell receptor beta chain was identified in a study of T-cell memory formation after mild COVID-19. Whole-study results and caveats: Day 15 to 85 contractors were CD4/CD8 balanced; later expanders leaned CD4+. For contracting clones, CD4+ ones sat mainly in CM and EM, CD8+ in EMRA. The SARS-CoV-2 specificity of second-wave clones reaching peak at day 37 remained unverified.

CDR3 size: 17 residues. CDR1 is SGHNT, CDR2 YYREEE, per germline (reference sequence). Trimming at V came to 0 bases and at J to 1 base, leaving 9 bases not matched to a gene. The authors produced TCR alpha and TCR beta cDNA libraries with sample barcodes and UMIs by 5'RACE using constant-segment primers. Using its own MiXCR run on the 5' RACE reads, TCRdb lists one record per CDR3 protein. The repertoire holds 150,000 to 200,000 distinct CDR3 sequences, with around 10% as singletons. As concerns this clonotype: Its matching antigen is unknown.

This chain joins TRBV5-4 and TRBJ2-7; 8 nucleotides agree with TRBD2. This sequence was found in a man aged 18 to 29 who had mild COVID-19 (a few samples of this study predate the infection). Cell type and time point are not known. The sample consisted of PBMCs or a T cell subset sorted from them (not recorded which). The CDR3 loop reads CASSLDAGTRGSYEQYF. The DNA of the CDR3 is TGTGCCAGCAGCTTGGATGCCGGGACTAGAGGTTCCTACGAGCAGTACTTC.